This TCR beta chain was identified in a study of blood T cell repertoires in COVID-19. The wider study: Samples representing acute and convalescent COVID-19 were sourced from the United States, Italy and Spain.

Germline values: CDR1 SGHNT, CDR2 YYREEE (reference sequence). Trimming cost V 1 base and J 2 bases; bases outside gene matches: 1. There are 14 residues in the CDR3. Assay: immunoSEQ multiplex PCR; the TCRdb copy retains only in-frame clones and omits some. The data contain around 180,000 clones, about 87% of them singletons. This clonotype originated in a man in his sixties with acute or convalescent COVID-19. This chain connects TRBV5-4 to TRBJ2-3, with TRBD2 matching 7 bases. The sequenced material came from peripheral blood. The CDR3 bases are TGTGCCAGCAGCTTGACTAGCGACACAGATACGCAGTATTTT. It translates to CASSLTSDTDTQYF.